These T cell receptor beta chains were read from a single sample in a study of T cells in Graves' hyperthyroidism and ophthalmopathy. TCRdb processed the multiplex PCR reads anew with MiXCR; each CDR3 protein has one entry. Of approximately 600,000 distinct CDR3 sequences in the sample, 20% are singletons; the top ten hold about 35%. Material for sequencing was blood. The receptors originated from a young man with Graves' ophthalmopathy. The CDR3 runs from the conserved cysteine through the conserved F or W. The D gene is left open where the match is weak. Clone size is given for some rows only: seen once, a few or many times, or a class if the clone is expanded.

cdr3_aa cdr3_nt d_call j_call v_call clone_size
CASSFVGTYYEQYF TGTGCCAGCAGTTTCGTGGGGACGTACTACGAGCAGTACTTC . TRBJ2-7 TRBV12-3/TRBV12-4 .
CASSLVSGPPGELFF TGTGCCAGCAGCTTAGTCAGCGGGCCCCCCGGGGAGCTGTTTTTT . TRBJ2-2 TRBV11-2 .
CASSETPGTGVGTLHF TGCGCCAGCAGCGAGACCCCCGGGACAGGGGTGGGCACCCTCCACTTT TRBD1 TRBJ1-6 TRBV5-1 .
CSARDPTGPNQPQHF TGCAGTGCTAGAGATCCGACAGGGCCCAATCAGCCCCAGCATTTT TRBD1 TRBJ1-5 TRBV20-1 many
CASSLGLRDPYNEQFF TGTGCCAGCAGCCTGGGGCTGCGGGACCCGTACAATGAGCAGTTCTTC . TRBJ2-1 TRBV14 .
CSAWASGSADTQYF TGCAGTGCCTGGGCTAGCGGGAGTGCAGATACGCAGTATTTT TRBD2 TRBJ2-3 TRBV20-1 .
CASSTYDKNYGYTF TGTGCCAGCAGTACCTATGACAAGAACTATGGCTACACCTTC . TRBJ1-2 TRBV6-1 few
CASTQWGGGQETQYF TGTGCCAGCACTCAATGGGGGGGCGGACAAGAGACCCAGTACTTC . TRBJ2-5 TRBV28 .
CASRSLGGYTF TGTGCCAGCAGGTCGCTAGGCGGCTACACCTTC . TRBJ1-2 TRBV25-1 .
CASSLNRNTEASF TGTGCCAGCAGCTTAAACAGAAACACTGAAGCTTCCTTT . TRBJ1-1 TRBV13 few
CASSLRSTANEKLFF TGTGCCAGCAGCTTACGGTCGACAGCTAATGAAAAACTGTTTTTT . TRBJ1-4 TRBV11-1 many
CATSDGGSHNEQFF TGTGCCACCAGTGACGGGGGGTCCCACAATGAGCAGTTCTTC TRBD2 TRBJ2-1 TRBV24-1 few
CASSLMRVNTEAFF TGTGCCAGCAGTTTAATGAGGGTCAACACTGAAGCTTTCTTT . TRBJ1-1 TRBV27 many
CASTLWANEQFF TGTGCCAGCACCCTGTGGGCCAATGAGCAGTTCTTC . TRBJ2-1 TRBV7-2 few
CAWSRGKADTQYF TGTGCCTGGAGTAGGGGGAAGGCAGATACGCAGTATTTT . TRBJ2-3 TRBV30 many
CASSLLQKRSDTQYF TGTGCCAGCAGCCTGCTCCAAAAACGATCGGATACGCAGTATTTT . TRBJ2-3 TRBV7-2 .
CSATGKENEKLFF TGCAGTGCTACGGGAAAAGAGAATGAAAAACTGTTTTTT . TRBJ1-4 TRBV20-1 .
CASSRLAGALNEQFF TGTGCCAGCAGTCGACTAGCGGGAGCCTTGAACGAGCAGTTCTTC TRBD2 TRBJ2-1 TRBV6-1 .
CASSYSGGVTDTQYF TGTGCCAGCAGCTATAGCGGGGGGGTTACAGATACGCAGTATTTT TRBD2 TRBJ2-3 TRBV7-2 many
CASSLYTEYNEQFF TGCGCCAGCAGCTTGTACACAGAATACAATGAGCAGTTCTTC . TRBJ2-1 TRBV5-1 few
CAISESKTGTDNSPLHF TGTGCCATCAGTGAGTCTAAGACCGGGACCGATAATTCACCCCTCCACTTT . TRBJ1-6 TRBV10-3 few
CASSLIRLASGDSYEQYF TGTGCCAGCAGTTTAATTCGGCTGGCTAGCGGAGATTCCTACGAGCAGTACTTC TRBD2 TRBJ2-7 TRBV28 .
CASSPDRGKLFF TGTGCCAGCAGCCCCGACAGGGGGAAACTGTTTTTT TRBD1 TRBJ1-4 TRBV7-2 many
CASSLYSGRSSGELFF TGCGCCAGCAGCTTGTATAGCGGGAGGAGCTCCGGGGAGCTGTTTTTT TRBD2 TRBJ2-2 TRBV5-1 few
CASSLGTGLAKNEQFF TGTGCCAGCAGCTTAGGAACGGGACTAGCGAAAAATGAGCAGTTCTTC TRBD2 TRBJ2-1 TRBV11-1 many
CSAIGTANTEAFF TGCAGTGCTATCGGGACAGCGAACACTGAAGCTTTCTTT TRBD1 TRBJ1-1 TRBV20-1 many
CASSLLEGAAKNIQYF TGTGCCAGCAGCTTATTGGAGGGGGCAGCCAAAAACATTCAGTACTTC . TRBJ2-4 TRBV11-2 many
CAWSPGGKQETQYF TGTGCCTGGAGTCCCGGGGGCAAACAAGAGACCCAGTACTTC . TRBJ2-5 TRBV30 few
CASSPGDRTNSPLHF TGTGCCAGCAGTCCAGGGGACAGAACTAATTCACCCCTCCACTTT TRBD1 TRBJ1-6 TRBV27 .
CSARPPSRYTEAFF TGCAGTGCTAGACCGCCATCGCGATACACTGAAGCTTTCTTT . TRBJ1-1 TRBV20-1 .
CASSWTGSFADTQYF TGTGCCAGCAGTTGGACAGGGAGTTTCGCAGATACGCAGTATTTT TRBD1 TRBJ2-3 TRBV12-3/TRBV12-4 many
CSAKDPSSYNEQFF TGCAGTGCTAAGGACCCGAGCTCCTACAATGAGCAGTTCTTC . TRBJ2-1 TRBV20-1 few
CASGLSGGSFTDTQYF TGTGCTAGTGGTTTGTCCGGTGGGAGTTTCACAGATACGCAGTATTTT . TRBJ2-3 TRBV12-5 once
CASSQLEETQYF TGTGCCAGCAGCCAACTTGAAGAGACCCAGTACTTC . TRBJ2-5 TRBV4-2 few
CSVETMTQYF TGCAGTGTCGAAACCATGACCCAGTACTTC . TRBJ2-5 TRBV20-1 .
CASSGPTGMNTEAFF TGCGCCAGCAGCGGCCCGACGGGGATGAACACTGAAGCTTTCTTT . TRBJ1-1 TRBV5-1 .
CASSLWGQAYEQYF TGTGCCAGCAGTTTATGGGGCCAGGCCTACGAGCAGTACTTC . TRBJ2-7 TRBV28 few
CATSGAAGVGETQYF TGTGCCACTTCAGGGGCTGCGGGAGTGGGGGAGACCCAGTACTTC . TRBJ2-5 TRBV12-3/TRBV12-4 few
CATSRDPTGGETQYF TGTGCCACCAGCAGAGATCCGACAGGGGGAGAGACCCAGTACTTC TRBD1 TRBJ2-5 TRBV15 few
CASSSHSLSYEQYF TGTGCCAGCAGTTCCCACTCCCTCTCCTACGAGCAGTACTTC . TRBJ2-7 TRBV11-1 many
CSAAPGGQPQHF TGCAGTGCAGCCCCGGGAGGGCAGCCCCAGCATTTT . TRBJ1-5 TRBV20-1 many
CASSYLGVGTEAFF TGTGCCAGCAGTTACTTGGGGGTTGGCACTGAAGCTTTCTTT . TRBJ1-1 TRBV6-2/TRBV6-3 few
CASSSGDATNEKLFF TGTGCCAGCAGTTCCGGGGATGCAACTAATGAAAAACTGTTTTTT . TRBJ1-4 TRBV6-2/TRBV6-3 .
CASSGTGGQNEQFF TGTGCCAGCAGCGGGACCGGGGGACAAAATGAGCAGTTCTTC . TRBJ2-1 TRBV5-5 many
CSVVKTGWDTEAFF TGCAGCGTGGTAAAGACAGGGTGGGACACTGAAGCTTTCTTT TRBD1 TRBJ1-1 TRBV29-1 few
CASSFGREWIEQYF TGTGCCAGCAGTTTTGGGCGGGAGTGGATCGAGCAGTACTTC TRBD2 TRBJ2-7 TRBV12-3/TRBV12-4 many
CAGSGQGNTGELFF TGTGCCGGCTCGGGACAGGGGAACACCGGGGAGCTGTTTTTT TRBD1 TRBJ2-2 TRBV28 .
CASSEPRLAANTGELFF TGTGCCAGCAGTGAACCCCGACTAGCGGCGAACACCGGGGAGCTGTTTTTT TRBD2 TRBJ2-2 TRBV6-1 .
CASRLWEGSYNEQFF TGTGCCAGCAGGCTTTGGGAGGGCTCCTACAATGAGCAGTTCTTC TRBD2 TRBJ2-1 TRBV2 .